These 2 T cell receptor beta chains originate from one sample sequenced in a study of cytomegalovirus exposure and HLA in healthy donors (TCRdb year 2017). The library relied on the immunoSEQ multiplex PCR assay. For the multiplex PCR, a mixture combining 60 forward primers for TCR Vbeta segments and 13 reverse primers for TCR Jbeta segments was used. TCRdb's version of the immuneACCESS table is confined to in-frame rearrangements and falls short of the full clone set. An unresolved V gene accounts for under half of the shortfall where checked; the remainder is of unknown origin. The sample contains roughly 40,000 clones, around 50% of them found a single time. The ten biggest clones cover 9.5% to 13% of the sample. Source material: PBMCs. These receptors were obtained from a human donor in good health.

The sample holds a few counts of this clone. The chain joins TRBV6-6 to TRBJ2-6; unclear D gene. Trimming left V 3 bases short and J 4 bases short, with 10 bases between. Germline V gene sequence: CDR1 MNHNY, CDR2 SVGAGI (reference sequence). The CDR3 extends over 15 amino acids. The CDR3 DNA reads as TGTGCCAGCAGTTATATGGCACGAGGGGCCAACGTCCTGACTTTC. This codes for CASSYMARGANVLTF.

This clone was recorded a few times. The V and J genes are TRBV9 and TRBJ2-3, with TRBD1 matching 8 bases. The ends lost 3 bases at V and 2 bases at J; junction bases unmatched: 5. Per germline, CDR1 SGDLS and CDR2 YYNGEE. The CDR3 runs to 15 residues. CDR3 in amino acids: CASSERDRTTDTQYF. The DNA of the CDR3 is TGTGCCAGCAGCGAACGGGACAGGACCACAGATACGCAGTATTTT.